This record concerns one TCR beta chain sequence. This entry comes from a study of blood T cell repertoires in COVID-19. Study-wide context: Acute and convalescent COVID-19 samples came from the United States, Italy and Spain.

Using immunoSEQ multiplex PCR, the repertoire was profiled, and TCRdb retains in-frame clones only, with some absent. The repertoire has about 190,000 clones, around 83% of them found once; the top ten carry 2.9%. Germline V gene sequence: CDR1 MRHNA, CDR2 SNTAGT. This CDR3 region has 13 residues. V was trimmed by 6 bases and J by 7 bases, leaving 13 bases between them. Sequencing was performed on peripheral blood. The receptor's source is a man in his forties or fifties with active or convalescent COVID-19. The J gene is TRBJ2-1, the V gene TRBV6-4, with D perhaps TRBD1 (6 bases). CDR3 in amino acids: CASSGQLWNEQFF. CDR3 bases: TGTGCCAGCAGCGGACAGTTATGGAATGAGCAGTTCTTC.